The source of this T cell receptor beta chain is a study of read filtering for tumor transcriptome and immune sequencing. Study-level findings and limits: Approximately 79% of IR-seq clonotypes had a single read, yet these held around 3.5% of reads.

This clonotype was recorded many times. Its specificity is not known. V was trimmed by 3 bases and J by 4 bases, leaving 12 bases between them. This CDR3 has 14 amino acids. Germline lookup yields CDR1 SEHNR and CDR2 FQNEAQ (reference sequence). This library used roughly 0.4 ug RNA and molecular barcoded adaptors spanning alpha/delta and beta/gamma chains. TCRdb used MiXCR to reprocess the reads, holding one entry per CDR3 protein. The profile shows approximately 140,000 distinct CDR3 sequences, around 13% of them singletons. The clonotype was recovered from a donor at least 40 years old with multiple myeloma. This chain links TRBV7-9 with TRBJ2-5; D gene ambiguous. The sequenced material came from a population of CD138-negative cells sorted from bone marrow. The CDR3 loop reads CASSLNPSPETQYF. The CDR3 bases are TGTGCCAGCAGCTTGAACCCCTCTCCAGAGACCCAGTACTTC.